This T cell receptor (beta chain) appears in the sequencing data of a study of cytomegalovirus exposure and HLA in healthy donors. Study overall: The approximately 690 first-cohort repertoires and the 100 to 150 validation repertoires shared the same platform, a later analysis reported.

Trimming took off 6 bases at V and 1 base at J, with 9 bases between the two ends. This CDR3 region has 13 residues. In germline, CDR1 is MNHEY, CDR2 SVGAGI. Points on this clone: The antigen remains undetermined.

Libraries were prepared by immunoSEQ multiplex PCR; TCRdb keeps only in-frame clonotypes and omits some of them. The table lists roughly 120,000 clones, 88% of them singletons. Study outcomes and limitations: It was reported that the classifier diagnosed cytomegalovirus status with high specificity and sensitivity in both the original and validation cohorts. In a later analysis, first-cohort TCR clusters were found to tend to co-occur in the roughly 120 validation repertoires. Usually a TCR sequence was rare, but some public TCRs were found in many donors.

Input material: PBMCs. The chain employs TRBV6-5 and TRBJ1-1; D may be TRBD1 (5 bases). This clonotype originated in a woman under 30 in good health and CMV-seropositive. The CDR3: CASRGVGNTEAFF. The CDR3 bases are TGTGCCAGCAGAGGGGTAGGGAACACTGAAGCTTTCTTT.